Shown below are 9 T cell receptor beta chains from a single sample sequenced in a study of T cell responses to AZD1222 COVID-19 vaccine. Assay: immunoSEQ multiplex PCR; the TCRdb copy retains only in-frame clones and omits some. The sample contains 180,000 or so clones, roughly 90% of which appear only once. Sequenced material: peripheral blood, taken 28 days after the second AZD1222 dose. These receptors were collected from an adult who received the AZD1222 COVID-19 vaccine.

The chain employs TRBV19 and TRBJ1-6; maybe TRBD1 (5 bases). Germline loops: CDR1 LNHDA, CDR2 SQIVND (reference sequence). Trimming cost V 1 base and J 9 bases, with 10 bases left between them. The CDR3 length is 14 residues. CDR3 residues: CASSIGPGSSPLHF. CDR3 DNA sequence: TGTGCCAGTAGTATAGGCCCAGGGAGTTCACCCCTCCACTTT.

The genes are TRBV12-3 or TRBV12-4 and TRBJ1-1; D may be TRBD1 (5 bases). V lost 1 base, J lost 8 bases, and 11 bases lay in between. The CDR3 is 13 amino acids. The CDR3 spells CASSLGWGREAFF. Written as DNA, the CDR3 is TGTGCCAGCAGTTTAGGATGGGGGAGGGAAGCTTTCTTT.

The rearrangement uses TRBV7-2 and TRBJ1-3; no reliable D call. There are 16 residues in the CDR3. V was trimmed by 5 bases and J by 0 bases, leaving 14 bases between them. CDR1 is SGHTA, CDR2 FQGNSA, per germline. The CDR3 DNA reads as TGTGCCAGCAGCGCAGGCTCTTTGAGCTCTGGAAACACCATATATTTT. It codes for CASSAGSLSSGNTIYF.

In nucleotides, the CDR3 is TGTGCCAGCAGCTTAACCCTTCGGAACACTGAAGCTTTCTTT. This translates into CASSLTLRNTEAFF. The chain links TRBV7-9 to TRBJ1-1; D is uncertain. The CDR3 length is 14 residues. Trimming stripped 2 bases from V and 1 base from J, with 8 bases between. CDR1 is SEHNR and CDR2 is FQNEAQ in the germline V gene (reference sequence).

The chain uses TRBV11-2 and TRBJ1-3, with unresolved D. Germline V lookup: CDR1 SGHAT, CDR2 FQNNGV. V dropped 3 bases and J dropped 0 bases, with 6 bases sitting between them. The CDR3 runs 14 residues. For the CDR3, the DNA is TGTGCCAGCAGCTTTCACCGCTCTGGAAACACCATATATTTT. This sequence encodes CASSFHRSGNTIYF.

Only one count was recorded for this clone. The rearrangement joins TRBV12-3 or TRBV12-4 to TRBJ2-7, with D hard to call. This CDR3 spans 13 amino acids. V was trimmed by 1 base and J by 6 bases, leaving 10 bases between them. CDR3 sequence reads: CASSLGLPGEQYF. The CDR3 coding sequence is TGTGCCAGCAGTTTAGGACTCCCAGGCGAGCAGTACTTC.

This clone occurred a few times. The chain recombines TRBV2 with TRBJ1-6; perhaps TRBD1 as D (5 bases). In germline, CDR1 is SNHLY, CDR2 FYNNEI. This CDR3 is 13 amino acids long. V lost 7 bases to trimming and J lost 7 bases, with 11 bases between them. CDR3 protein: CASNGAGNSPLHF. For the CDR3, the DNA is TGTGCCAGCAACGGGGCGGGGAATTCACCCCTCCACTTT.

The rearrangement joins TRBV11-2 to TRBJ2-1; 13 nucleotides align to TRBD2. J gave up 9 bases and V 3 bases, and 5 bases lay outside the gene matches. Germline V lookup: CDR1 SGHAT, CDR2 FQNNGV. The CDR3 loop spans 15 amino acids. Here the CDR3 reads CASSFTSGGELEQFF. In DNA form, the CDR3 reads TGTGCCAGCAGCTTCACTAGCGGGGGGGAGCTTGAGCAGTTCTTC. The variable domain in full, completed from reference TRBV11-2 and TRBJ2-1, reads EAGVAQSPRYKIIEKRQSVAFWCNPISGHATLYWYQQILGQGPKLLIQFQNNGVVDDSQLPKDRFSAERLKGVDSTLKIQPAKLEDSAVYLCASSFTSGGELEQFFGPGTRLTVL.

The genes are TRBV18 and TRBJ1-1; tentative D call: TRBD1 (5 bases). V shed 3 bases and J shed 0 bases, with 5 bases lying between them. The CDR3 spans 13 residues. Per germline, CDR1 KGHSH and CDR2 LQKENI. The CDR3: CASSPGLNTEAFF. The CDR3 DNA follows: TGTGCCAGCTCACCGGGACTGAACACTGAAGCTTTCTTT.